Listed below are T cell receptor beta chains from one sample, sequenced in a study of shared clonotypes between healthy human individuals. TCRdb's copy holds only in-frame clones and misses some; the assay was immunoSEQ multiplex PCR. Here the sample spans under 2.5 million clones, 85% to 95% being singletons. The sequenced material came from naive CD4+ T cells from PBMCs. These receptors originate from a man between 18 and 35 years old in good health. Some clones in this sample may be carry-over from other donors' samples. CDR3s leave out the opening cysteine and the closing phenylalanine or tryptophan.

V gene,CDR3 length,J gene,CDR3 protein
TRBV25-1,12,TRBJ2-7,ASSDPWTPHAQY
TRBV5-4,14,TRBJ2-3,ASSQGLAGVTDTQY
TRBV7-3,11,TRBJ2-5,ASSLLFQETQY
TRBV28,14,TRBJ2-1,ASPKSRVVHYNEQF
TRBV6-1,11,TRBJ2-7,ASRTSGSHEQY
TRBV5-1,13,TRBJ2-5,ASSLGPIAAETQY
TRBV7-3,13,TRBJ2-7,ASSLEGQANYEQY
TRBV7-6,12,TRBJ2-1,ASSLGGSRNEQF
TRBV9,14,TRBJ2-3,ASSVALRGGADTQY
TRBV7-3,13,TRBJ2-6,ASSSQGPGANVLT
TRBV28,14,TRBJ2-7,ASKGLAGGRFYEQY
TRBV28,13,TRBJ1-4,ASINPGETNEKLF
TRBV2,12,TRBJ1-3,ASSETGGGNTIY
TRBV7-3,13,TRBJ2-1,ASSLKHDQYNEQF
TRBV28,10,TRBJ1-2,ASSGTNYGYT
TRBV7-3,13,TRBJ2-2,ASSSLGTSTGELF
TRBV5-1,13,TRBJ2-5,ASGTGTSGQETQY
TRBV28,10,TRBJ1-2,ASSFSQQGYT
TRBV5-4,13,TRBJ2-1,ASSLEAGGRGAGF
TRBV6-5,11,TRBJ1-1,ASSSQGSTEAF
TRBV4-1,13,TRBJ1-2,ASSQPKQGEYGYT
TRBV27,15,TRBJ1-5,ASSPKSQGQGNQPQH
TRBV11-3,12,TRBJ2-3,ASSLGGLTDTQY
TRBV5-1,11,TRBJ2-3,ASTDLLGDTQY
TRBV7-9,12,TRBJ1-3,ASSPRGSGNTIY
TRBV28,12,TRBJ2-7,ASSLAGSSYEQY
TRBV5-1,17,TRBJ2-6,ASSLIRDRGFSGANVLT
TRBV25-1,13,TRBJ2-7,ASSPPGQLSYEQY
TRBV16,12,TRBJ2-2,ASSQSGNTGELF